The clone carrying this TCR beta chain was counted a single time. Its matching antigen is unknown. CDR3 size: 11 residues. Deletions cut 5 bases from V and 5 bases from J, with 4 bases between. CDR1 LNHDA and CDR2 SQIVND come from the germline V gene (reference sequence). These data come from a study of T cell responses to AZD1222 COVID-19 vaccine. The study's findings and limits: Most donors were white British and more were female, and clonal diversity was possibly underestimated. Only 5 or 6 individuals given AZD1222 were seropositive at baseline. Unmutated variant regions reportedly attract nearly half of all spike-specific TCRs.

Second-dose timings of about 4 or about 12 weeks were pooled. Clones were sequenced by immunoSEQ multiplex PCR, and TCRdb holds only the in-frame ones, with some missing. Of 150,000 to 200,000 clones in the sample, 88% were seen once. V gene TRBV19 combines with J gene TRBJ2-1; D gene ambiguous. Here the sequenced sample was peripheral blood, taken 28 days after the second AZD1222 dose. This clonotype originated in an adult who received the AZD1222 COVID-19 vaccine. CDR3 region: CASSLNNEQFF. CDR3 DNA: TGTGCCAGTAGTTTAAACAATGAGCAGTTCTTC.